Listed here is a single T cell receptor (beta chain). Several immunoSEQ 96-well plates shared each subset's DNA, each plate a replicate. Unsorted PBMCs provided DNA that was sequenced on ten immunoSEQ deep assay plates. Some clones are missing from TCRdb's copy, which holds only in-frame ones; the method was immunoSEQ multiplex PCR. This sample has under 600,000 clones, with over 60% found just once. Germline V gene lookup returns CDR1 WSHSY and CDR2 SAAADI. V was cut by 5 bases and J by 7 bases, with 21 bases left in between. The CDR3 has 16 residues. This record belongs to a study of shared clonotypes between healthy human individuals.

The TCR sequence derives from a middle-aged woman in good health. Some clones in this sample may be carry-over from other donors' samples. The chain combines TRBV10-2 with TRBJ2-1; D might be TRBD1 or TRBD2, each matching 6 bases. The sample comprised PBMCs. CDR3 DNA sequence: TGCGCCAGCAGTCCAGTCGACGGGGGCCTGGGGAATGAGCAGTTCTTC. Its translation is CASSPVDGGLGNEQFF.